A selection of T cell receptor beta chains follows, all from one sample in a study of T-cell reconstitution after alpha-beta-depleted transplantation in children. One entry per CDR3 protein, called by TCRdb with MiXCR from the PCR reads. The table includes almost 400,000 distinct CDR3 sequences, about a fifth detected once. Sample: PBMCs from the stem cell graft donor, taken from the stem cell graft. These receptors were taken from a human donor who donated a stem cell graft to a child with acute myeloid leukemia. The CDR3 runs from the conserved cysteine through the conserved F or W. A D gene is named only where the DNA matches it firmly. Size tells how often a clone was seen (once, few, many) or the class of an expanded clone, and some rows leave it out.

V gene: TRBV5-1
clone size: few
J gene: TRBJ2-5
D gene: TRBD2
CDR3 protein: CASSFYRTSQETQYF
CDR3 DNA: TGCGCCAGCAGCTTCTACAGGACTAGTCAAGAGACCCAGTACTTC

V gene: TRBV4-1
clone size: few
J gene: TRBJ2-1
D gene: TRBD1
CDR3 protein: CASSQGDSLGNNEQFF
CDR3 DNA: TGCGCCAGCAGCCAAGGGGACAGTTTGGGCAACAATGAGCAGTTCTTC

V gene: TRBV4-1
clone size: once
J gene: TRBJ2-3
D gene: -
CDR3 protein: CASSQDLAGYPDSTDTQYF
CDR3 DNA: TGCGCCAGCAGCCAAGATCTGGCGGGGTACCCTGATAGCACAGATACGCAGTATTTT

V gene: TRBV7-2
clone size: few
J gene: TRBJ2-7
D gene: -
CDR3 protein: CASSRKAGPQGEQYF
CDR3 DNA: TGTGCCAGCAGCCGGAAGGCGGGGCCCCAAGGCGAGCAGTACTTC

V gene: TRBV27
clone size: -
J gene: TRBJ2-7
D gene: -
CDR3 protein: CASSLYGFTGSSYEQYF
CDR3 DNA: TGTGCCAGCAGTTTATACGGTTTTACAGGGAGCTCCTACGAGCAGTACTTC

V gene: TRBV5-1
clone size: few
J gene: TRBJ2-1
D gene: TRBD2
CDR3 protein: CASSLAGTSVASSYNEQFF
CDR3 DNA: TGCGCCAGCAGCTTAGCCGGGACTAGCGTTGCTAGCTCCTACAATGAGCAGTTCTTC

V gene: TRBV12-3/TRBV12-4
clone size: many
J gene: TRBJ1-4
D gene: -
CDR3 protein: CASSLGREKLFF
CDR3 DNA: TGTGCCAGCAGTTTAGGCAGGGAAAAACTGTTTTTT

V gene: TRBV20-1
clone size: -
J gene: TRBJ2-5
D gene: -
CDR3 protein: CSARGGSPKETQYF
CDR3 DNA: TGCAGTGCTAGAGGGGGGTCCCCCAAAGAGACCCAGTACTTC

V gene: TRBV12-3/TRBV12-4
clone size: few
J gene: TRBJ1-1
D gene: -
CDR3 protein: CASTGWRATEAFF
CDR3 DNA: TGTGCCAGCACCGGATGGAGGGCGACTGAAGCTTTCTTT

V gene: TRBV4-2
clone size: -
J gene: TRBJ2-3
D gene: -
CDR3 protein: CASSQEGRGRTDTQYF
CDR3 DNA: TGTGCCAGCAGCCAAGAGGGGCGAGGGCGCACAGATACGCAGTATTTT

V gene: TRBV20-1
clone size: -
J gene: TRBJ1-2
D gene: -
CDR3 protein: CSALQLGYYGYTF
CDR3 DNA: TGCAGTGCTTTGCAGTTGGGGTATTATGGCTACACCTTC

V gene: TRBV20-1
clone size: -
J gene: TRBJ1-1
D gene: -
CDR3 protein: CSASGTPTLEAFF
CDR3 DNA: TGCAGTGCTAGTGGGACCCCCACTTTAGAAGCTTTCTTT

V gene: TRBV5-1
clone size: few
J gene: TRBJ2-1
D gene: -
CDR3 protein: CASSLDGQSNEQFF
CDR3 DNA: TGCGCCAGCAGCTTGGACGGACAGTCCAATGAGCAGTTCTTC

V gene: TRBV20-1
clone size: many
J gene: TRBJ2-7
D gene: -
CDR3 protein: CSARDDYEQYF
CDR3 DNA: TGCAGTGCTAGGGATGACTACGAGCAGTACTTC

V gene: TRBV20-1
clone size: many
J gene: TRBJ2-5
D gene: -
CDR3 protein: CSAREALYQETQYF
CDR3 DNA: TGCAGTGCTAGAGAGGCACTGTACCAAGAGACCCAGTACTTC

V gene: TRBV21-1
clone size: few
J gene: TRBJ2-1
D gene: -
CDR3 protein: CAGSWTSNEQFF
CDR3 DNA: TGTGCCGGAAGCTGGACTTCCAATGAGCAGTTCTTC

V gene: TRBV12-3/TRBV12-4
clone size: -
J gene: TRBJ1-5
D gene: TRBD1
CDR3 protein: CASSSHPGQGAHQPQHF
CDR3 DNA: TGTGCCAGCAGTTCGCACCCGGGACAGGGGGCACATCAGCCCCAGCATTTT

V gene: TRBV20-1
clone size: many
J gene: TRBJ2-5
D gene: -
CDR3 protein: CSANSGGQETQYF
CDR3 DNA: TGCAGTGCTAATTCAGGCGGACAAGAGACCCAGTACTTC

V gene: TRBV12-3/TRBV12-4
clone size: -
J gene: TRBJ1-4
D gene: -
CDR3 protein: CASTPTSRPEKLFF
CDR3 DNA: TGTGCCAGCACCCCGACGTCTCGGCCCGAAAAACTGTTTTTT

V gene: TRBV7-2
clone size: -
J gene: TRBJ2-2
D gene: -
CDR3 protein: CASSPLGVGMAGELFF
CDR3 DNA: TGTGCCAGCAGCCCCCTGGGGGTGGGGATGGCCGGGGAGCTGTTTTTT

V gene: TRBV28
clone size: -
J gene: TRBJ2-3
D gene: -
CDR3 protein: CASSGRELVTDTQYF
CDR3 DNA: TGTGCCAGCAGTGGTCGGGAGTTAGTGACAGATACGCAGTATTTT

V gene: TRBV12-3/TRBV12-4
clone size: many
J gene: TRBJ2-1
D gene: TRBD2
CDR3 protein: CASRLAAGGYNEQFF
CDR3 DNA: TGTGCCAGCAGGCTTGCGGCGGGAGGGTACAATGAGCAGTTCTTC